The 5 T cell receptor beta chains below were found in one sample sequenced in a study of beta chain features in type 1 diabetes. Study-wide results and limits: Type 1 diabetes patients had moderately but significantly shorter TCRB CDR3s in all four CD4+ subsets.

Reverse transcription of all isolated RNA meant that expressed TCRB transcripts were sequenced. The table came from immunoSEQ multiplex PCR; TCRdb's copy has only in-frame clones and leaves some out. The profile shows about 650,000 clones, around 12% of them singletons. What these receptors recognize is not known. The material sequenced was naive CD4+ T cells from blood. These receptor sequences come from a man aged 30 to 45 with type 1 diabetes.

In this sample, this clone turned up a few times. This chain connects TRBV7-8 to TRBJ1-6; 11 positions match TRBD1. Germline V gene sequence: CDR1 SGHVS, CDR2 FQNEAQ. The CDR3 extends over 13 amino acids. The ends lost 6 bases at V and 8 bases at J; junction bases unmatched: 0. CDR3 region: CASRGQGDSPLHF. The CDR3 DNA reads as TGTGCCAGCAGGGGACAGGGGGATTCACCCCTCCACTTT.

This clone has a handful of counts. The J gene is TRBJ2-1, the V gene TRBV2; D is possibly TRBD1 or TRBD2 (5 bases each). V lost 10 bases and J lost 7, with 20 bases in between. Germline values: CDR1 SNHLY, CDR2 FYNNEI. This CDR3 comprises 14 residues. The chain's CDR3 is CATDGAPGRNEQFF. For the CDR3, the DNA is TGTGCCACCGACGGGGCCCCGGGTCGGAATGAGCAGTTCTTC.

The V and J genes are TRBV28 and TRBJ1-2, with a weak D call TRBD1 (6 bases). CDR1 is MDHEN and CDR2 is SYDVKM in the germline V gene. Trimming cost V 2 bases and J 5 bases, with 12 bases left between them. There are 14 residues in the CDR3. CDR3 in DNA: TGTGCCAGCAGTTTAGATGACAGGCTTTATGGCTACACCTTC. It yields the protein CASSLDDRLYGYTF.

CDR3 DNA: TGTGCCAGCAGCCCGACAGGGGGCTTTCCAGATACGCAGTATTTT. Protein product: CASSPTGGFPDTQYF. The rearrangement uses TRBV7-9 and TRBJ2-3; the match to TRBD1 covers 10 bases. This CDR3 comprises 15 residues. The ends lost 5 bases at V and 4 bases at J; junction bases unmatched: 6. Germline V CDR1 and CDR2: SEHNR, FQNEAQ (reference sequence).

This clone was observed a handful of times. The genes are TRBV5-4 and TRBJ2-7; 11 positions agree with TRBD1. V gave up 4 bases and J gave up 5 bases; unmatched junction bases: 11. This CDR3 region has 16 residues. Germline values: CDR1 SGHNT, CDR2 YYREEE (reference sequence). For the CDR3, the DNA is TGTGCCAGCAGCAGAAACACGGACAGGGGGCTCCACGAGCAGTACTTC. It encodes CASSRNTDRGLHEQYF. The full variable domain, rest sourced from reference TRBV5-4 and TRBJ2-7, is ETGVTQSPTHLIKTRGQQVTLRCSSQSGHNTVSWYQQALGQGPQFIFQYYREEENGRGNFPPRFSGLQFPNYSSELNVNALELDDSALYLCASSRNTDRGLHEQYFGPGTRLTVT.